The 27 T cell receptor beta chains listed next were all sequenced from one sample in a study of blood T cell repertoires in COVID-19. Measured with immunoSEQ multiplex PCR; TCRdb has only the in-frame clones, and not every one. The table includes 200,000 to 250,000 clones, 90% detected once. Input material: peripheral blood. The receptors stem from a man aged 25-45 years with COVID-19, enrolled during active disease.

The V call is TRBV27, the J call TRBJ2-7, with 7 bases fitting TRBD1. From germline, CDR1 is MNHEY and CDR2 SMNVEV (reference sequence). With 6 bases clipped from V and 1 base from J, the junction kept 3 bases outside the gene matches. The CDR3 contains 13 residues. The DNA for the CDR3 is TGTGCCAGCAGCCACAGGGGATCCTACGAGCAGTACTTC. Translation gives CASSHRGSYEQYF.

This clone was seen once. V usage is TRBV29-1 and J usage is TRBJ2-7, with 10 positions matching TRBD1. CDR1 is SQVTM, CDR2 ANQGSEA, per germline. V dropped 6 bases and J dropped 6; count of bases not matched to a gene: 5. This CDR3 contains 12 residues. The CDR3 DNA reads TGCAGCGTAGGACAGGGGGTTCGCGAGCAGTACTTC. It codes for CSVGQGVREQYF.

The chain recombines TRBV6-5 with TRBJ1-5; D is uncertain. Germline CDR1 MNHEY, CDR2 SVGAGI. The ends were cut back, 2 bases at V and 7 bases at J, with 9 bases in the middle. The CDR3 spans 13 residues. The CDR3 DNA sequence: TGTGCCAGCAGTTACGTCCAGGAACAGCCCCAGCATTTT. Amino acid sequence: CASSYVQEQPQHF.

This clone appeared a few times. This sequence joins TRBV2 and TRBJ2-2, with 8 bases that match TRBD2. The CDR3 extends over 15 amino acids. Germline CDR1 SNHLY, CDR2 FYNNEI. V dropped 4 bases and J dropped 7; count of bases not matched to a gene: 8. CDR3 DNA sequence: TGTGCCAGCAGTGTCAGCGGGAGCCTGGGCGGGGAGCTGTTTTTT. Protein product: CASSVSGSLGGELFF.

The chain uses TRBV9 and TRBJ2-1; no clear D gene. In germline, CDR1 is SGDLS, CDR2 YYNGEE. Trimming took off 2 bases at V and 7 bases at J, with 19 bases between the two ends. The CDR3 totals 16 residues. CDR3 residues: CASSVQIRVSPNEQFF. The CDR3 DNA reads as TGTGCCAGCAGCGTTCAGATCCGGGTCTCACCTAATGAGCAGTTCTTC.

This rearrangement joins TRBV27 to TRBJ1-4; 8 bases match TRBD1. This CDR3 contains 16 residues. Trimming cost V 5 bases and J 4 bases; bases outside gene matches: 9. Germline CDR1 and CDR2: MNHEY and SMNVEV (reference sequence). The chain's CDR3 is CASSPYTGGDNEKLFF. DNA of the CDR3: TGTGCCAGCAGTCCGTACACAGGGGGGGATAATGAAAAACTGTTTTTT.

The CDR3 DNA is TGTGCCTGGAGTAGGACAGGGGGGACTGAAGCTTTCTTT. Amino acids: CAWSRTGGTEAFF. The chain carries TRBV30 and TRBJ1-1; 10 positions match TRBD1. Germline V gene lookup returns CDR1 GTSNPN and CDR2 SVGIG (reference sequence). With V trimmed by 2 bases and J by 5 bases, 2 bases remained unmatched. The CDR3 length is 13 residues.

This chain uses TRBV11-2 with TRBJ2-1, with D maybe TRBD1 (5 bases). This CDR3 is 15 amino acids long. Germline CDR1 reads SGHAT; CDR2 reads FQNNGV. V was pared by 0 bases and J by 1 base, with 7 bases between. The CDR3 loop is CASSLDRVSYNEQFF. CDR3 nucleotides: TGTGCCAGCAGCTTAGACAGGGTGTCCTACAATGAGCAGTTCTTC.

CDR3 DNA: TGTGCCAGCTCACAGAGTGAATTCGAGAATGGCTACACCTTC. Its protein is CASSQSEFENGYTF. The gene calls are TRBV18 and TRBJ1-2, with D uncertain. The germline V gene encodes CDR1 KGHSH and CDR2 LQKENI. CDR3 length: 14 amino acids. V was shortened by 4 bases and J by 6 bases, with 15 bases between the two germline ends.

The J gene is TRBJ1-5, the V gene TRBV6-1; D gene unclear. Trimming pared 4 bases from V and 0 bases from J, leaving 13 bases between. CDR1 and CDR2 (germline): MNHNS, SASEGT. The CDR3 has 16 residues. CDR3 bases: TGTGCCAGCAGTGCGCTCCGGGGTAATAGCAATCAGCCCCAGCATTTT. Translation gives CASSALRGNSNQPQHF.

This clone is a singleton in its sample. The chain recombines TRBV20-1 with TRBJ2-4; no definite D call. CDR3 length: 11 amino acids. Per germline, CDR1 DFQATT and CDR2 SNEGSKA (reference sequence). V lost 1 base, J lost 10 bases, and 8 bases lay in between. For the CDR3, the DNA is TGCAGTGCTAGAGGCGAGGATATTCAGTACTTC. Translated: CSARGEDIQYF.

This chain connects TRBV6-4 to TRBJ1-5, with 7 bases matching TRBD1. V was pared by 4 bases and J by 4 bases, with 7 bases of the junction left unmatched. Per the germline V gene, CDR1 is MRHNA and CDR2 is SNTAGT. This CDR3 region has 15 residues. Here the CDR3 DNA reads TGTGCCAGCAGTGTTGAACCGGGACAGAATCAGCCCCAGCATTTT. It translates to CASSVEPGQNQPQHF.

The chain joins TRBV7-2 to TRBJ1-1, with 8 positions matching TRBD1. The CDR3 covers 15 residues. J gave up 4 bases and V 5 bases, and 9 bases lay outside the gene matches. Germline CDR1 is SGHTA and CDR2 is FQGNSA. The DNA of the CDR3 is TGTGCCAGCAGCGGTCGACAGGGGATTCTCACTGAAGCTTTCTTT. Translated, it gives CASSGRQGILTEAFF.

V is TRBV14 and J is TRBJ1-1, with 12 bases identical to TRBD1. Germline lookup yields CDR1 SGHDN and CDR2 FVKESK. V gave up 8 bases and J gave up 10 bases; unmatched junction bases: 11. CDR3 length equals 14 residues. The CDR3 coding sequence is TGTGCCAGCGACCGGGGACAGGGGGCGCGGGTAGCTTTCTTT. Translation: CASDRGQGARVAFF.

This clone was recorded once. CDR3 in DNA: TGTGCCAGCAGCAGAGGACAAAAAGATAGCAATCAGCCCCAGCATTTT. Translated: CASSRGQKDSNQPQHF. The chain couples TRBV7-9 to TRBJ1-5; possibly TRBD1 for D (5 bases). Germline values: CDR1 SEHNR, CDR2 FQNEAQ (reference sequence). The CDR3 runs to 16 residues. Trimming pared 5 bases from V and 0 bases from J, leaving 14 bases between.

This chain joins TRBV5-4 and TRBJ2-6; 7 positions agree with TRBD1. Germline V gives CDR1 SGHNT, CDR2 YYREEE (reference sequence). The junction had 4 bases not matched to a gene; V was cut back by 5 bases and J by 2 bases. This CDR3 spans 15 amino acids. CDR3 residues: CASRPDRAGANVLTF. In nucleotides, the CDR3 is TGTGCCAGCAGACCCGACAGGGCTGGGGCCAACGTCCTGACTTTC.

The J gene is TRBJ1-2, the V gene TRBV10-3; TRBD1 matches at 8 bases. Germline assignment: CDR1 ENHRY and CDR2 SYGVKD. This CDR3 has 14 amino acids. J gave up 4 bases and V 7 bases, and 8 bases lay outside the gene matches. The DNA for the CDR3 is TGTGCCATCACCACCGGACAGGGACCCTATGGCTACACCTTC. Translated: CAITTGQGPYGYTF.

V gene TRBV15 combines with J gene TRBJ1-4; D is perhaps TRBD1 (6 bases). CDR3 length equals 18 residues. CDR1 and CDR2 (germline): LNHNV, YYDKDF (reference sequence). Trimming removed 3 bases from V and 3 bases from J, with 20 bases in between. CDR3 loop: CATSSRGGRLVANEKLFF. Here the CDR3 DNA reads TGTGCCACCAGCAGCCGCGGGGGGCGCCTAGTAGCTAATGAAAAACTGTTTTTT.

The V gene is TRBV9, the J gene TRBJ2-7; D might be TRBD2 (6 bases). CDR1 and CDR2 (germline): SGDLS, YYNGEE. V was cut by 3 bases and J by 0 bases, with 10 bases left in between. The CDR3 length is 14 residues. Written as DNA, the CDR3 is TGTGCCAGCAGCGAATCCGGGAGCTCCTACGAGCAGTACTTC. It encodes CASSESGSSYEQYF.

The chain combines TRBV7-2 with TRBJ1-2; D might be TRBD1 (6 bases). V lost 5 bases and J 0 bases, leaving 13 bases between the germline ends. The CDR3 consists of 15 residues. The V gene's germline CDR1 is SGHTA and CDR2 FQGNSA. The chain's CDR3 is CASSPGQDSNYGYTF. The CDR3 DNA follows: TGTGCCAGCAGCCCGGGACAAGACTCTAACTATGGCTACACCTTC. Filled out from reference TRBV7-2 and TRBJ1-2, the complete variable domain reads GAGVSQSPSNKVTEKGKDVELRCDPISGHTALYWYRQSLGQGLEFLIYFQGNSAPDKSGLPSDRFSAERTGGSVSTLTIQRTQQEDSAVYLCASSPGQDSNYGYTFGSGTRLTVV.

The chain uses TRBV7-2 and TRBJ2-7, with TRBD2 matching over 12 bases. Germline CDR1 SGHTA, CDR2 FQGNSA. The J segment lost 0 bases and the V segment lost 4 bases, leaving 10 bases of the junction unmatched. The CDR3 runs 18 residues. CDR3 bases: TGTGCCAGCAGCTCCCTAGCGGGGGGGACCTTTTTCTCCTACGAGCAGTACTTC. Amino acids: CASSSLAGGTFFSYEQYF.

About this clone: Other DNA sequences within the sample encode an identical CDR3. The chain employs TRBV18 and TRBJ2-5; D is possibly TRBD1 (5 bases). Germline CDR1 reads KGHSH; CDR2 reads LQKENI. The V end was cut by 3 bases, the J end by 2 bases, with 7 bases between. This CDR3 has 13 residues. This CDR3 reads CASSPRQQETQYF. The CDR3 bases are TGTGCCAGCTCACCCCGACAGCAAGAGACCCAGTACTTC. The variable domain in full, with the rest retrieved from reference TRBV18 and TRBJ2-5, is NAGVMQNPRHLVRRRGQEARLRCSPMKGHSHVYWYRQLPEEGLKFMVYLQKENIIDESGMPKERFSAEFPKEGPSILRIQQVVRGDSAAYFCASSPRQQETQYFGPGTRLLVL.

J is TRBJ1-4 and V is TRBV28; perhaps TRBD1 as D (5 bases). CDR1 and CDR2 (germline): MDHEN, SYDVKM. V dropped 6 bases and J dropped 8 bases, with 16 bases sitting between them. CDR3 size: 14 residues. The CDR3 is CASSLTGEWEKLFF. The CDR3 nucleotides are TGTGCCAGCAGCCTCACGGGGGAGTGGGAAAAACTGTTTTTT.

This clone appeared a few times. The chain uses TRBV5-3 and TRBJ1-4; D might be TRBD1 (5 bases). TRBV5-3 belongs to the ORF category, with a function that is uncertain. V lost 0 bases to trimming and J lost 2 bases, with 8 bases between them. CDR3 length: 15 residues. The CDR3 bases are TGTGCCAGAAGCTTGGTGGGGGGGACTAATGAAAAACTGTTTTTT. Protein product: CARSLVGGTNEKLFF.

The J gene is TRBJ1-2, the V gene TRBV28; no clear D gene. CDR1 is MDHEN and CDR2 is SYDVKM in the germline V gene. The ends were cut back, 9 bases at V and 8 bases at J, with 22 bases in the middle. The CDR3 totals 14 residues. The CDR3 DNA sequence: TGTGCCAGTACCATAAACCCCTCAGGTCCGGGCTACACCTTC. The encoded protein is CASTINPSGPGYTF.

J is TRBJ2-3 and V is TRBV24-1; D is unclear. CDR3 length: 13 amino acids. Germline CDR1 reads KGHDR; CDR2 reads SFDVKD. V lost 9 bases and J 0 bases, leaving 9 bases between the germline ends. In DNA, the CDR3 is TGTGCCACCGGTGGTAGCAGCACAGATACGCAGTATTTT. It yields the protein CATGGSSTDTQYF.

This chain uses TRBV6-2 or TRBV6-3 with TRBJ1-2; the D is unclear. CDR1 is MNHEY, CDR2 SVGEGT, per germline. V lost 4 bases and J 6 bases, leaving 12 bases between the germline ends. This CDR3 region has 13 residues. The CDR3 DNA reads TGTGCCAGCAGTTGGAGAGTCGTGGATGGCTACACCTTC. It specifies CASSWRVVDGYTF.